The 12 T cell receptor beta chains reported below all come from one sample, sequenced in a study of T-cell reconstitution after alpha-beta-depleted transplantation in children. During its preparation, the TCRbeta library received unique molecular identifiers. In TCRdb, the PCR reads were re-called with MiXCR into one record per CDR3 protein. The data show 540,000 or so distinct CDR3 sequences, 23% seen once. The sample here was PBMCs, mostly from graft donor cells, taken 360 days after TCRalphabeta/CD19-depleted stem cell transplant. All receptors come from a boy under three years old who had a stem cell transplant for acute myeloid leukemia, so the T cells may come from the graft donor.

This clonotype was detected only a few times. This rearrangement joins TRBV28 to TRBJ2-1, with 10 bases matching TRBD1. The length of the CDR3 is 17 residues. Germline V gene sequence: CDR1 MDHEN, CDR2 SYDVKM. Unmatched junction bases numbered 10, after V lost 6 bases and J lost 2 bases. The CDR3 DNA reads TGTGCCAGCAGACCCCGACAGGGGGCGGTGACCTACAATGAGCAGTTCTTC. It encodes CASRPRQGAVTYNEQFF.

This clonotype occurred a few times. This chain joins TRBV4-3 and TRBJ2-7; a weak D match, TRBD2 (6 bases). With 4 bases removed from V and 4 bases from J, the gap between germline ends came to 11 bases. The CDR3 loop spans 13 amino acids. Germline-derived CDR1 and CDR2 are LGHNA and YSLEER. In DNA, the CDR3 is TGCGCCAGCAGCCGGGAACTAGCTTACGAGCAGTACTTC. Its translation is CASSRELAYEQYF.

V gene TRBV3-1 combines with J gene TRBJ2-6; 10 nucleotides match TRBD2. Germline lookup yields CDR1 LGHDT and CDR2 YNNKEL (reference sequence). V was pared by 4 bases and J by 4 bases, with 7 bases of the junction left unmatched. This CDR3 comprises 17 residues. The CDR3 DNA follows: TGTGCCAGCAGCCTTGCGGGACTAGCGTCAGGGGCCAACGTCCTGACTTTC. Translation gives CASSLAGLASGANVLTF. Supplemented by reference TRBV3-1 and TRBJ2-6, the full variable domain reads DTAVSQTPKYLVTQMGNDKSIKCEQNLGHDTMYWYKQDSKKFLKIMFSYNNKELIINETVPNRFSPKSPDKAHLNLHINSLELGDSAVYFCASSLAGLASGANVLTFGAGSRLTVL.

CDR3 in DNA: TGCGCCAGCATCTTAGGCCGCGGGGAGACCCAGTACTTC. This codes for CASILGRGETQYF. The V gene is TRBV5-1, the J gene TRBJ2-5, with TRBD2 as a possible D gene (5 bases). CDR1 and CDR2 from the germline V gene are SGHRS and YFSETQ. The CDR3 consists of 13 residues. V lost 6 bases to trimming and J lost 5 bases, with 14 bases between them.

This sequence joins TRBV6-1 and TRBJ2-2; D remains unclear. The germline V and J ends were trimmed by 5 bases and 3 bases, with 7 bases remaining between them. CDR1 and CDR2 from the germline V gene are MNHNS and SASEGT. The CDR3 is made up of 13 amino acids. The DNA of the CDR3 is TGTGCCAGCAGTCCCGGATACACCGGGGAGCTGTTTTTT. Amino acids: CASSPGYTGELFF.

V and J are TRBV28 and TRBJ2-7; 9 bases line up with TRBD1. V lost 5 bases and J lost 2; bases outside the gene matches: 4. The CDR3 consists of 14 residues. CDR1 is MDHEN, CDR2 SYDVKM, per germline. CDR3 coding DNA: TGTGCCAGCAGTCCGGGGACAGGGACCTACGAGCAGTACGTC. Translated, it gives CASSPGTGTYEQYV.

A single count supports this clonotype. The genes are TRBV3-1 and TRBJ2-2, with 14 bases aligning to TRBD2. The CDR3 runs to 21 residues. V trimming: 4 bases; J trimming: 5 bases; junction bases outside the gene matches: 18. Germline CDR1 is LGHDT and CDR2 is YNNKEL (reference sequence). In DNA form, the CDR3 reads TGTGCCAGCAGCCGCTCCATACCGACCGGGACTAGCGGGGGCTGGACCGGGGAGCTGTTTTTT. This translates into CASSRSIPTGTSGGWTGELFF. Drawing the rest from reference TRBV3-1 and TRBJ2-2, the complete variable domain is DTAVSQTPKYLVTQMGNDKSIKCEQNLGHDTMYWYKQDSKKFLKIMFSYNNKELIINETVPNRFSPKSPDKAHLNLHINSLELGDSAVYFCASSRSIPTGTSGGWTGELFFGEGSRLTVL.

In this sample, this clonotype turned up a few times. The V gene is TRBV12-3 or TRBV12-4, the J gene TRBJ2-2; 10 bases are shared with TRBD1. The J segment lost 3 bases and the V segment lost 8 bases, leaving 9 bases of the junction unmatched. This CDR3 has 16 residues. CDR3 in DNA: TGTGCCAGCCGAGTGACAGGGGGCGCGGACACCGGGGAGCTGTTTTTT. This translates into CASRVTGGADTGELFF.

The chain is built from TRBV9 and TRBJ2-3; the D is unclear. CDR1 is SGDLS and CDR2 is YYNGEE in the germline V gene. V lost 6 bases and J 4 bases, leaving 15 bases between the germline ends. The CDR3 length is 14 residues. The CDR3 DNA is TGTGCCAGCACCTTCGGTTATGGACCAGATACGCAGTATTTT. It translates to CASTFGYGPDTQYF. Full variable domain (rest looked up from reference TRBV9 and TRBJ2-3): DSGVTQTPKHLITATGQRVTLRCSPRSGDLSVYWYQQSLDQGLQFLIQYYNGEERAKGNILERFSAQQFPDLHSELNLSSLELGDSALYFCASTFGYGPDTQYFGPGTRLTVL.

This sequence joins TRBV7-8 and TRBJ2-1, with D perhaps assigned TRBD1 or TRBD2 (5 bases each). The germline CDR1 and CDR2 sequences are SGHVS and FQNEAQ. This CDR3 region has 15 residues. The V end lost 7 bases, the J end lost 4 bases, and 17 bases lay between the germline ends. CDR3 sequence reads: CASKLVGDPYNEQFF. CDR3 nucleotide sequence: TGTGCCAGCAAATTGGTGGGGGATCCGTACAATGAGCAGTTCTTC.

The genes are TRBV4-3 and TRBJ2-2; TRBD1 is a possible D gene (5 bases). Germline V gene lookup returns CDR1 LGHNA and CDR2 YSLEER. V dropped 0 bases and J dropped 6 bases, with 11 bases sitting between them. The CDR3 runs 15 residues. CDR3 residues: CASSQDRVGPGELFF. CDR3 coding DNA: TGCGCCAGCAGCCAAGACAGGGTTGGGCCCGGGGAGCTGTTTTTT.

The CDR3, as DNA: TGTGCCAGCAGCTTCGCGGGGGCGGGGGAGCAGTTCTTC. This gives the protein CASSFAGAGEQFF. The gene calls are TRBV7-2 and TRBJ2-1, with D tentatively TRBD2 (7 bases). CDR1 is SGHTA, CDR2 FQGNSA, per germline. The CDR3 is 13 residues long. The V gene lost 3 bases and the J gene lost 10 bases, with 13 bases spanning the gap. Full variable domain (remainder filled in from reference TRBV7-2 and TRBJ2-1): GAGVSQSPSNKVTEKGKDVELRCDPISGHTALYWYRQSLGQGLEFLIYFQGNSAPDKSGLPSDRFSAERTGGSVSTLTIQRTQQEDSAVYLCASSFAGAGEQFFGPGTRLTVL.